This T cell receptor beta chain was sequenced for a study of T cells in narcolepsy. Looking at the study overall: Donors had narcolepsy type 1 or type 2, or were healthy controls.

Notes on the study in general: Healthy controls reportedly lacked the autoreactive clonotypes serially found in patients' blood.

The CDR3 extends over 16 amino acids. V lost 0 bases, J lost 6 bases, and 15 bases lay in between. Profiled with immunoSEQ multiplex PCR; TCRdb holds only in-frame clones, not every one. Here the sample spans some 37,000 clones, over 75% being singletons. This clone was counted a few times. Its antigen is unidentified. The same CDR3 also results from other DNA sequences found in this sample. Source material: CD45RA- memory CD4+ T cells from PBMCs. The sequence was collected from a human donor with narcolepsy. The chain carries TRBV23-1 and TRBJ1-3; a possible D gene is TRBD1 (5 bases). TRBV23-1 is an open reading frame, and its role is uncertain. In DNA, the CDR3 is TGCGCCAGCAGTCAATCGAGGCAGGGAGAAGAAAACACCATATATTTT. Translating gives CASSQSRQGEENTIYF.